This T cell receptor beta chain originates from a study of blood T cell repertoires in COVID-19 (dated by TCRdb to 2019 to 2021). Regarding the research as a whole: The collaborator samples originated in the United States, Italy and Spain and spanned the acute and convalescent phases of COVID-19. Where available, HLA class I and class II types were obtained from metadata supplied by the sample provider rather than from assay-based typing. The repertoires were released in a freely available public database intended as a resource for research on the immune response to SARS-CoV-2. A de-identified subject ID, COVID-19 status, age in years and sex were almost always included in the sample metadata. Deeply sampled blood TCRbeta repertoires from subjects exposed to, actively infected with, or recovered from COVID-19 were included in the dataset. Samples were obtained from the ongoing ImmuneRACE study (first 160 participants) and from 1,200 or so subjects provided by 6 global collaborators. The prospective study material was composed of cDNA or gDNA derived from T cells, B-cell-depleted T cells, or PBMCs. Results and caveats for the whole study, not just this receptor: Clinical and demographic metadata were provided uncurated, with the amount varying by source and participant.

The immunoSEQ Assay, a bias-controlled multiplex PCR, was used to amplify TCRbeta CDR3 regions from genomic DNA. Concerning the study's data processing: Nucleated cell counts per sample were estimated from amplification of reference gene primers within the assay. To quantify the absolute abundance of each unique TCRbeta CDR3 rearrangement, sequence reads were collapsed and filtered. For each sample, productive Simpson clonality was calculated by taking the square root of Simpson's diversity index across productive rearrangements. The source is immuneACCESS, and TCRdb retained only in-frame sequences with V and J called. Part of the clones is not carried over; for the studies checked, unresolved V genes explain less than half of this, and the remainder is unexplained. The V and J calls and clone size are taken from that table; D and trimming were inferred from the DNA. Recorded for this sample are under 55,000 clones; 84% of them occurred a single time. 2.6% of the sample is held by the ten biggest clonotypes.

The collaborating institutions used their own protocols to collect whole blood in K2EDTA tubes. Collaborator samples were shipped for TCRbeta analysis as frozen whole blood, isolated PBMCs, or DNA extracted from either sample type. To note about this clone: Its antigen remains unidentified. Per-nucleotide qualities are absent, and no much larger clonotype sits a single base away.

V is trimmed back by 2 bases and J by 4 bases, and the junction contains 5 bases that no gene match accounts for. From the cysteine up to the phenylalanine, the CDR3 has a length of 15 residues. Only the CDR3 DNA stays, 45 bases, in frame from base 1. CDR1 and CDR2, looked up from the germline V gene, are SGHAT and FQNNGV. The TCR originated in a man aged 50-59 years with acute or convalescent COVID-19. Sequences were obtained from peripheral blood. The chain is encoded by TRBV11-2 joined to TRBJ2-1, with 7 bases aligning to TRBD1. The CDR3 protein sequence reads: CASSLFGTEYNEQFF. The DNA reads TGTGCCAGCAGCTTATTCGGGACAGAGTACAATGAGCAGTTCTTC.